This entry describes one T cell receptor beta chain. The antigen it binds to is not known. No base quality values were provided; no much bigger clone lies one nucleotide off. The immunoSEQ assay was used to generate TCR beta chain sequences from genomic DNA. Regarding the original processing steps: Any CDR3 sequence that did not begin with the conserved framework cysteine at position 104 was removed by hand. To get clonality, the normalized Shannon's Diversity Index was subtracted from one, giving values from 0 (maximal diversity) to 1 (oligoclonal). Chi-squared comparison-of-proportions tests assessed whether the same CDR3 differed in frequency between samples, such as brain versus blood. Public clonotypes were found by searching immuneACCESS, and the VDJdb browser was used to assess similarity to known antiviral clonotypes. The clones in this table, taken by TCRdb from immuneACCESS, are in-frame only. Not every clone is retained; where verified, under half of the shortfall comes from an unresolved V gene, and the cause of the rest is unknown. Clone size and the V and J calls come from that table; the DNA yielded D and trimming. Recorded for this sample are some 20,000 clones; 90% to 95% of them occurred a single time. Approximately 6.5% of the sample comes from the top ten.

The V end loses 9 bases and the J end loses 5 bases, and a stretch of 13 bases separates them. The CDR3 measures 12 amino acids from cysteine to phenylalanine. Of the read, only the CDR3 DNA is kept; its 36 bases are in frame from base 1. This record comes from a study of brain T cells in children with intractable seizures (TCRdb year 2021). Describing the broader study: Resected brain tissue from some 56 pediatric epilepsy surgery cases was first screened for immune gene transcripts using a NanoString immunology panel. Among the roughly 12 selected surgery cases, pre-surgery blood was additionally sequenced for eight, leaving four cases with brain tissue only.

This sample's time point label indicates: resected brain tissue, or blood drawn just prior to surgery. The surgery cases that showed the highest brain T cell transcript signatures were chosen for TCR beta chain sequencing of brain tissue, and of blood when it was available. Patients had been treated with at least one anti-epileptic drug before surgery. The TCR-sequenced patients were children whose drug-resistant epilepsy was caused by tuberous sclerosis complex, focal cortical dysplasia, Rasmussen encephalitis or hemimegalencephaly. Blood samples were drawn just before the epilepsy surgery. The Monarch genomic DNA purification kit was used to extract bulk genomic DNA from unsorted brain tissue and whole blood. Points the paper makes about the study in general: Sequencing depth differed between pre- and post-surgery blood, so clones missing from the pre-surgery sample may reflect undersampling. The patients' HCMV serostatus was not known, and viral specificity was inferred solely from CDR3 sequence similarity.

In this chain, TRBV12-3 or TRBV12-4 is recombined with TRBJ1-1; confidence is insufficient to name the D gene. Material: peripheral blood, obtained at surgery. This clonotype was sampled from a boy younger than 18 with focal cortical dysplasia and intractable seizures. The nucleotides are TGTGCCAGTCTTAGGATTTTAACTGAAGCTTTCTTT. Its translation reads: CASLRILTEAFF.